Sequencing of this T cell receptor beta chain was carried out in a study of tumor and adjacent non-tumor tissue in lung cancer. Regarding the study as a whole: In normal lung, the top 100 clones were significantly more dominant than in tumor. Higher tumor TCR diversity was associated with shorter survival.

CDR1 and CDR2 from the germline V gene are SGHNT and YENEEA. This CDR3 has 14 amino acids. A modified ARM-PCR protocol with three rounds of nested PCR amplified TCRbeta. Via MiXCR, TCRdb re-called the multiplex PCR reads, giving one row per CDR3 protein. The sample lists fewer than 130,000 distinct CDR3 sequences, 84% occurring once. RNA was extracted from bulk tissue without any cell sorting. Newly diagnosed lung cancer patients had thoracic surgery in China, August–late 2014, without prior chemotherapy. As regards this clonotype: Its antigen is not known. The germline gene is not matched at one end of the junction; a read error may be the cause.

Sequencing was done on a sample of lung tumor tissue. V is TRBV11-3 and J is TRBJ2-5; D gene ambiguous. The TCR originated in a man between 65 and 85 years old with non-small cell lung cancer. The CDR3 DNA reads as TGTGCCAGCGCTTCCGGCTGTGGCCGGAAGACCCAATACTTC. As protein: CASASGCGRKTQYF.